Each of the 3 T cell receptor beta chains below was sequenced from the same sample in a study of STAT5B mutations in CD4+ large granular lymphocyte leukemia. The protocol was immunoSEQ multiplex PCR, while the TCRdb copy is restricted to in-frame clones and leaves out a portion. Among some 35,000 clones listed, roughly four fifths were seen once. The sequenced sample was CD4+ T cells from blood buffy coats. These receptors all come from a human donor in good health.

As DNA, the CDR3 is TGTGCCAGCACCCCTGGGGGCTATGGCTACACCTTC. Translating gives CASTPGGYGYTF. This sequence joins TRBV6-5 and TRBJ1-2; D may be TRBD1 (5 bases). The CDR3 covers 12 residues. The germline gives CDR1 MNHEY, CDR2 SVGAGI. V gave up 7 bases and J gave up 4 bases, with 10 bases separating them.

The V gene is TRBV5-4, the J gene TRBJ2-3; D remains unclear. Trimming removed 0 bases at V and 0 bases at J, with 11 bases between. Germline CDR1 SGHNT, CDR2 YYREEE (reference sequence). The CDR3 length is 16 residues. CDR3 protein: CASSLAQYSSTDTQYF. The DNA for the CDR3 is TGTGCCAGCAGCTTGGCACAGTACTCTAGCACAGATACGCAGTATTTT.

V gene TRBV5-1 combines with J gene TRBJ2-3; 8 nucleotides line up with TRBD2. Per germline, CDR1 SGHRS and CDR2 YFSETQ. This CDR3 has 16 amino acids. Trimming at V came to 4 bases and at J to 1 base, leaving 8 bases not matched to a gene. CDR3 sequence reads: CASSREGGPGTDTQYF. For the CDR3, the DNA is TGCGCCAGCAGCCGGGAGGGTGGCCCGGGCACAGATACGCAGTATTTT.